This is a list of T cell receptor beta chains from one sample in a study of shared clonotypes between healthy human individuals. Assay: immunoSEQ multiplex PCR; the TCRdb copy retains only in-frame clones and omits some. In the table there are about 590,000 clones, around 95% of which are singletons. Sample: naive CD8+ T cells sorted from blood. The origin of the receptors is a woman in her thirties in good health. Each CDR3 is given with its conserved first and last residue. D genes are given only for firm matches.

>TRBD1|TRBV4-1|TRBJ1-2
CASSQAPQITGVEGYTF
>-|TRBV6-1|TRBJ2-1
CASIYRNSYNEQFF
>TRBD2|TRBV29-1|TRBJ2-1
CSVEDLGTSGREAFF
>TRBD2|TRBV7-9|TRBJ2-7
CASSSAVMLLREGYEQYF
>-|TRBV6-1|TRBJ2-3
CASSETGIYSDTQYF
>-|TRBV29-1|TRBJ2-7
CSVTPGESYEQYF
>TRBD1|TRBV4-1|TRBJ2-3
CASSHSGQGARAQYF
>-|TRBV9|TRBJ2-1
CASSVGHEQFF
>TRBD1|TRBV15|TRBJ2-7
CATSRDSGGYEQYF
>-|TRBV13|TRBJ2-1
CASSLLGLGGRLGNEQFF
>TRBD2|TRBV7-9|TRBJ2-1
CASSLTSGAYNEQFF
>-|TRBV5-6|TRBJ2-5
CASSPRRWVGRQETQYF
>TRBD1|TRBV18|-
CASSPGGQGAYEQYF
>-|TRBV13|TRBJ2-1
CASSLGRGEQFF
>TRBD2|TRBV5-4|TRBJ2-7
CASSTEREGGEQYF
>-|TRBV7-9|TRBJ1-5
CASSHDSNQPQHF
>TRBD1|TRBV7-3|TRBJ2-7
CASGRTGDTYEQYF
>-|TRBV15|TRBJ2-7
CATSREVTAYEQYF
>TRBD1|TRBV5-6|TRBJ2-2
CASSWGTGYTGELFF
>-|TRBV27|TRBJ2-7
CASTSTGSSYEQYF
>-|TRBV30|TRBJ2-7
CAWSARDWGYEQYF
>-|TRBV5-6|TRBJ2-1
CASSFTGHEQFF
>-|TRBV7-8|TRBJ2-3
CASSLQQSSTDTQYF